The 21 T cell receptor beta chains presented below share a single source sample, sequenced in a study of identical twins (dated by TCRdb to the mid-2010s). Receptors were amplified or captured by 5' RACE. TCRdb records Illumina HiSeq 2000 as the sequencer. In-frame beta chains were kept once TCRdb had trimmed the public reads at Q25 with fastp and called clones with MiXCR. When rows share a CDR3 protein, they turn into one entry using the most common DNA and genes. A total of approximately 1.8 million distinct CDR3 sequences appear in this sample, roughly 35% of them only once. The ten biggest clones cover about 0.25% of the sample. Sequencing input: cord blood. Receptors originate from a newborn girl in good health.

The chain recombines TRBV12-3 or TRBV12-4 with TRBJ2-7; D is ambiguous. V lost 4 bases to trimming and J lost 2 bases, with 9 bases between them. The CDR3 is made up of 13 amino acids. This chain's CDR3 is CASSWSSPYEQYF. As DNA, the CDR3 is TGTGCCAGCAGTTGGTCCAGCCCCTACGAGCAGTACTTC.

This clonotype has more than one count but fewer than ten. This sequence joins TRBV12-3 or TRBV12-4 and TRBJ1-2; the D is unclear. CDR3 length: 13 amino acids. Trimming stripped 3 bases from V and 7 bases from J, with 12 bases between. The CDR3 sequence: CASSFKRVGGYTF. DNA of the CDR3: TGTGCCAGCAGTTTTAAAAGGGTTGGTGGCTACACCTTC.

This clonotype was found a few times. The V and J genes are TRBV5-1 and TRBJ2-3; 7 nucleotides line up with TRBD2. The CDR3 has 16 residues. The trim removed 0 bases at V and 0 bases at J, leaving 4 bases unmatched. Looked up from germline, CDR1 is SGHRS and CDR2 is YFSETQ. The CDR3 sequence: CASSLAVAGSTDTQYF. The CDR3 nucleotides read TGCGCCAGCAGCTTGGCGGTAGCGGGTAGCACAGATACGCAGTATTTT.

This clonotype was recorded a few times. The chain combines TRBV7-9 with TRBJ1-4; D gene ambiguous. V lost 5 bases and J 0 bases, leaving 10 bases between the germline ends. CDR3 size: 15 residues. Germline CDR1 SEHNR, CDR2 FQNEAQ (reference sequence). This CDR3 reads CASSHRAATNEKLFF. CDR3 nucleotides: TGTGCCAGCAGCCACCGGGCTGCAACTAATGAAAAACTGTTTTTT.

This chain links TRBV20-1 with TRBJ2-2; D not certain. V dropped 2 bases and J dropped 5 bases, with 6 bases sitting between them. Per the germline V gene, CDR1 is DFQATT and CDR2 is SNEGSKA (reference sequence). The CDR3 length is 12 residues. CDR3 sequence reads: CSARQRTGELFF. The DNA of the CDR3 is TGCAGTGCTAGACAAAGGACCGGGGAGCTGTTTTTT.

This clonotype has just a few counts. The gene calls are TRBV6-5 and TRBJ2-1, with D maybe TRBD2 (6 bases). The V end lost 2 bases, the J end lost 5 bases, and 10 bases lay between the germline ends. Germline CDR1 is MNHEY and CDR2 is SVGAGI. The CDR3 consists of 14 residues. The CDR3 sequence: CASSYLGGNNEQFF. The CDR3 DNA follows: TGTGCCAGCAGTTACCTTGGCGGGAACAATGAGCAGTTCTTC.

The rearrangement links TRBV4-1 to TRBJ2-7, with 9 nucleotides matching TRBD2. V gave up 1 base and J gave up 10 bases; unmatched junction bases: 8. The CDR3 consists of 14 residues. Germline V gives CDR1 MGHRA, CDR2 YSYEKL. The CDR3 here is CASSQVLAGGVQYF. The CDR3 nucleotides are TGCGCCAGCAGCCAAGTATTGGCGGGAGGGGTACAGTACTTC.

The rearrangement uses TRBV6-5 and TRBJ2-1, with TRBD1 matching 10 bases. The CDR3 loop spans 15 amino acids. Germline V CDR1 and CDR2: MNHEY, SVGAGI. Trimming cost V 2 bases and J 5 bases; bases outside gene matches: 3. The CDR3: CASSYDRGPHNEQFF. The CDR3 bases are TGTGCCAGCAGTTACGACAGGGGGCCACACAATGAGCAGTTCTTC.

The chain joins TRBV20-1 to TRBJ2-1; the match to TRBD2 covers 9 bases. The germline V gene has CDR1 DFQATT and CDR2 SNEGSKA (reference sequence). This CDR3 has 12 residues. V was pared by 6 bases and J by 11 bases, with 8 bases of the junction left unmatched. CDR3 DNA: TGCAGTGCCCCGCGACTAGCGGCAAAGCAGTTCTTC. Protein: CSAPRLAAKQFF.

The table lists this clonotype with a few counts. The CDR3 bases are TGTGCCAGCAGCTCGACAGGGTCCTCTGGAAACACCATATATTTT. This codes for CASSSTGSSGNTIYF. The chain couples TRBV7-9 to TRBJ1-3; 7 bases are a match to TRBD1. Germline CDR1 is SEHNR and CDR2 is FQNEAQ (reference sequence). V lost 4 bases and J lost 0; bases outside the gene matches: 3. This CDR3 contains 15 residues.

The chain employs TRBV12-3 or TRBV12-4 and TRBJ2-7, with D possibly TRBD1 on 6 matching bases. The CDR3 sequence is 15 residues long. Deletions cut 4 bases from V and 3 bases from J, with 16 bases between. The CDR3 DNA reads as TGTGCCAGCAGTTCCCAGGGGCTTCAAGGCTACGAGCAGTACTTC. Its translation is CASSSQGLQGYEQYF.

There are many counts of this clonotype. V gene TRBV4-2 combines with J gene TRBJ2-5, with 8 bases aligning to TRBD2. CDR1 is LGHNA and CDR2 is YNFKEQ in the germline V gene. Trimming at V came to 0 bases and at J to 5 bases, leaving 5 bases not matched to a gene. The CDR3 length is 15 residues. The CDR3 here is CASSQDRTSYETQYF. The CDR3 region has the DNA TGTGCCAGCAGCCAAGATAGGACTAGCTACGAGACCCAGTACTTC.

The genes are TRBV4-2 and TRBJ2-7, with 9 bases lining up with TRBD2. The trim removed 0 bases at V and 3 bases at J, leaving 6 bases unmatched. Germline loops: CDR1 LGHNA, CDR2 YNFKEQ. The CDR3 runs to 16 residues. CDR3 loop: CASSQDYGLALYEQYF. CDR3 coding DNA: TGTGCCAGCAGCCAAGATTATGGACTAGCGCTCTACGAGCAGTACTTC.

This chain links TRBV27 with TRBJ2-1; D might be TRBD2 (5 bases). The CDR3 spans 15 residues. The ends were cut back, 2 bases at V and 5 bases at J, with 13 bases in the middle. From germline, CDR1 is MNHEY and CDR2 SMNVEV (reference sequence). CDR3: CASSLRGKSNNEQFF. CDR3 in DNA: TGTGCCAGCAGTTTACGAGGGAAGTCCAACAATGAGCAGTTCTTC.

This chain joins TRBV20-1 and TRBJ2-4; D is ambiguous. The J call may be in error: the DNA end matches TRBJ2-7 better. Germline V gives CDR1 DFQATT, CDR2 SNEGSKA (reference sequence). The CDR3 consists of 11 residues. The CDR3 here is CSAGTYYEQYF. CDR3 nucleotides: TGCAGTGCCGGTACTTACTACGAGCAGTACTTC.

This clonotype was observed a few times. The J gene is TRBJ1-5, the V gene TRBV10-3; TRBD1 matches 11 bases. V lost 1 base, J lost 6 bases, and 5 bases stayed unmatched. CDR3 length equals 16 residues. Germline CDR1 and CDR2: ENHRY and SYGVKD. CDR3 region: CAISELPGQGGQPQHF. CDR3 DNA sequence: TGTGCCATCAGTGAGTTACCGGGACAGGGGGGTCAGCCCCAGCATTTT.

This clonotype showed up just a few times. The rearrangement joins TRBV5-5 to TRBJ2-1, with 7 bases identical to TRBD2. The CDR3 totals 15 residues. J gave up 2 bases and V 4 bases, and 6 bases lay outside the gene matches. Germline assignment: CDR1 SGHKS and CDR2 YYEKEE (reference sequence). The CDR3 spells CASSGASGAYNEQFF. The CDR3 region has the DNA TGTGCCAGCAGCGGAGCTAGCGGTGCCTACAATGAGCAGTTCTTC.

The sample holds a few counts of this clonotype. The chain is built from TRBV28 and TRBJ2-4; no definite D call. The germline gives CDR1 MDHEN, CDR2 SYDVKM. The ends were cut back, 1 base at V and 0 bases at J, with 13 bases in the middle. CDR3 size: 17 residues. CDR3 DNA: TGTGCCAGCAGTTTATTCACTGGAAGAATAGCCAAAAACATTCAGTACTTC. Protein: CASSLFTGRIAKNIQYF.

The chain couples TRBV27 to TRBJ1-2; a possible D gene is TRBD1 (6 bases). With 0 bases removed from V and 4 bases from J, the gap between germline ends came to 15 bases. Per the germline V gene, CDR1 is MNHEY and CDR2 is SMNVEV (reference sequence). CDR3 size: 16 residues. The CDR3 is CASSLSIGGQGYGYTF. The CDR3 DNA is TGTGCCAGCAGTTTATCCATCGGGGGGCAGGGCTATGGCTACACCTTC.

This clonotype was detected only a few times. The chain employs TRBV19 and TRBJ2-1; TRBD2 agrees at 7 bases. This CDR3 spans 15 amino acids. V lost 3 bases and J lost 3; bases outside the gene matches: 5. Germline loops: CDR1 LNHDA, CDR2 SQIVND (reference sequence). The CDR3: CASSMQLALYNEQFF. For the CDR3, the DNA is TGTGCCAGTAGTATGCAACTAGCGCTCTACAATGAGCAGTTCTTC.

The rearrangement joins TRBV10-2 to TRBJ2-7; D may correspond to TRBD1 or TRBD2 (5 bases each). The V gene's germline CDR1 is WSHSY and CDR2 SAAADI. Trimming removed 4 bases at V and 2 bases at J, with 18 bases between. This CDR3 spans 16 amino acids. The CDR3 DNA is TGCGCCAGCAGTGGGGGGAAATTTGGCGGTGCCTACGAGCAGTACTTC. It encodes CASSGGKFGGAYEQYF.